This T cell receptor beta chain was captured by sequencing in a study of blood T cell repertoires in COVID-19. About the study: Sample material is recorded as cDNA or gDNA derived from T cells, B-cell-depleted T cells, or PBMCs.

The CDR3 totals 12 residues. Trimming stripped 0 bases from V and 5 bases from J, with 5 bases between. Germline V gene data show CDR1 as SGHNT and CDR2 as YENEEA. Libraries were prepared by immunoSEQ multiplex PCR; TCRdb keeps only in-frame clonotypes and omits some of them. The repertoire has under 55,000 clones, around 90% of them found once; the top ten carry under 2.5%. This chain uses TRBV11-3 with TRBJ2-7; D gene unclear. The clonotype was recovered from a human donor in a cohort sampled during active COVID-19. The sequencing input was peripheral blood. The CDR3 region is CASSLDPNEQYF. The CDR3 DNA sequence: TGTGCCAGCAGCTTAGATCCCAACGAGCAGTACTTC.